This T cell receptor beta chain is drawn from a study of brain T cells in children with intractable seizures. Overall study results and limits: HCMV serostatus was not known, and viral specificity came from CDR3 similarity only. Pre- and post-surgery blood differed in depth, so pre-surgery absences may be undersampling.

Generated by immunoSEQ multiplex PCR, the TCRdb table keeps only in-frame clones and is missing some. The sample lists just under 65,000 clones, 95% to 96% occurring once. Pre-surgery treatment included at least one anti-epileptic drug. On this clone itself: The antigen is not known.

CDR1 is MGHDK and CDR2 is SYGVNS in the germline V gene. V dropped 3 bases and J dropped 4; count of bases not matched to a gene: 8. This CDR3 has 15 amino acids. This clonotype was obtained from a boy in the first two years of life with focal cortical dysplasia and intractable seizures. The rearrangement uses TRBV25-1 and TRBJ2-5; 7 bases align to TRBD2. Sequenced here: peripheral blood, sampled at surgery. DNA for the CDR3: TGTGCCAGCAGTGATCCGATCCCGGGGGGAGAGACCCAGTACTTC. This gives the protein CASSDPIPGGETQYF. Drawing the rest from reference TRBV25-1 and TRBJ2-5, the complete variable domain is EADIYQTPRYLVIGTGKKITLECSQTMGHDKMYWYQQDPGMELHLIHYSYGVNSTEKGDLSSESTVSRIRTEHFPLTLESARPSHTSQYLCASSDPIPGGETQYFGPGTRLLVL.